These 32 T cell receptor beta chains were sequenced from one sample in a study of blood T cell repertoires in COVID-19. The repertoire was sequenced with immunoSEQ multiplex PCR; TCRdb's copy has only in-frame clones and lacks some. The sample shows roughly 60,000 clones, about 88% of them seen only once. Sequencing was performed on peripheral blood. All receptors derive from a man in his fifties or sixties with active COVID-19.

CDR3 in amino acids: CASSLDPSGAYEQYF. CDR3 coding DNA: TGTGCCAGCAGCTTAGATCCTAGCGGAGCCTACGAGCAGTACTTC. The rearrangement joins TRBV11-3 to TRBJ2-7; 7 positions match TRBD2. Germline V gives CDR1 SGHNT, CDR2 YENEEA. CDR3 length: 15 amino acids. Trimming cost V 0 bases and J 2 bases; bases outside gene matches: 4.

This chain links TRBV9 with TRBJ1-1; a weak D match, TRBD1 (6 bases). V was trimmed by 3 bases and J by 4 bases, leaving 16 bases between them. Germline V CDR1 and CDR2: SGDLS, YYNGEE. This CDR3 is 15 amino acids long. This chain's CDR3 is CASSAEQGGGTEAFF. DNA of the CDR3: TGTGCCAGCAGCGCGGAACAGGGAGGGGGCACTGAAGCTTTCTTT.

The chain recombines TRBV7-2 with TRBJ1-2; D might be TRBD1 (6 bases). Germline V gives CDR1 SGHTA, CDR2 FQGNSA. The ends were cut back, 1 base at V and 6 bases at J, with 18 bases in the middle. The CDR3 spans 16 residues. The chain's CDR3 is CASSLGWHSGGDGYTF. In DNA form, the CDR3 reads TGTGCCAGCAGCTTAGGGTGGCATAGTGGGGGCGATGGCTACACCTTC.

The rearrangement links TRBV11-2 to TRBJ1-1; TRBD1 agrees at 9 bases. V lost 1 base and J lost 1; bases outside the gene matches: 4. This CDR3 is built from 16 residues. Germline CDR1 is SGHAT and CDR2 is FQNNGV. The CDR3 sequence is CASSLGPGQGNTEAFF. The DNA of the CDR3 is TGTGCCAGCAGCTTAGGGCCGGGACAGGGGAACACTGAAGCTTTCTTT. Filled out from reference TRBV11-2 and TRBJ1-1, the complete variable domain reads EAGVAQSPRYKIIEKRQSVAFWCNPISGHATLYWYQQILGQGPKLLIQFQNNGVVDDSQLPKDRFSAERLKGVDSTLKIQPAKLEDSAVYLCASSLGPGQGNTEAFFGQGTRLTVV.

This chain uses TRBV7-7 with TRBJ2-7; 9 nucleotides match TRBD1. This CDR3 region has 15 residues. Germline-derived CDR1 and CDR2 are SSHAT and FNYEAQ (reference sequence). With V trimmed by 5 bases and J by 0 bases, 5 bases remained unmatched. Here the CDR3 DNA reads TGTGCCAGCAGCCTCACGACAGGGGGCTCCTACGAGCAGTACTTC. Protein sequence: CASSLTTGGSYEQYF.

This clone has just a few counts. This chain uses TRBV27 with TRBJ1-2, with 7 positions matching TRBD1. V lost 1 base to trimming and J lost 7 bases; unmatched junction nucleotides: 6. This CDR3 comprises 14 residues. From germline, CDR1 is MNHEY and CDR2 SMNVEV (reference sequence). The CDR3 DNA sequence: TGTGCCAGCAGTTTATTCGCAGGGGGTCTTGGCTACACCTTC. This translates into CASSLFAGGLGYTF.

The V call is TRBV5-1, the J call TRBJ1-3, with 7 nucleotides matching TRBD1. The CDR3 extends over 15 amino acids. The germline V gene has CDR1 SGHRS and CDR2 YFSETQ. J gave up 0 bases and V 4 bases, and 4 bases lay outside the gene matches. The CDR3 spells CASSGGGDSGNTIYF. DNA for the CDR3: TGCGCCAGCAGCGGAGGGGGCGACTCTGGAAACACCATATATTTT.

The chain recombines TRBV9 with TRBJ2-3; D gene ambiguous. Trimming removed 1 base at V and 6 bases at J, with 3 bases between. The CDR3 contains 11 residues. Looked up from germline, CDR1 is SGDLS and CDR2 is YYNGEE. DNA of the CDR3: TGTGCCAGCAGCGTACATGATACGCAGTATTTT. This codes for CASSVHDTQYF.

The genes are TRBV2 and TRBJ1-3; D is ambiguous. Germline loops: CDR1 SNHLY, CDR2 FYNNEI. This CDR3 contains 14 residues. Trimming removed 6 bases from V and 2 bases from J, with 11 bases in between. CDR3 amino acids: CASRIAPTGNTIYF. For the CDR3, the DNA is TGTGCCAGCAGGATTGCGCCCACTGGAAACACCATATATTTT.

V usage is TRBV27 and J usage is TRBJ2-7; TRBD2 is a possible D gene (5 bases). Per germline, CDR1 MNHEY and CDR2 SMNVEV (reference sequence). There are 14 residues in the CDR3. V was pared by 5 bases and J by 2 bases, with 13 bases between. The CDR3 DNA reads TGTGCCAGCAGTATCACTAGGTTTGCCTACGAGCAGTACTTC. Its protein product is CASSITRFAYEQYF.

This chain uses TRBV11-2 with TRBJ1-4, with D possibly matching TRBD1 (5 bases). The CDR3 extends over 13 amino acids. V lost 2 bases, J lost 8 bases, and 9 bases lay in between. From germline, CDR1 is SGHAT and CDR2 FQNNGV. The CDR3 reads CASSLSQGEKLFF. The CDR3 DNA reads TGTGCCAGCAGCTTAAGTCAGGGCGAAAAACTGTTTTTT.

This chain uses TRBV5-8 with TRBJ2-7; D is possibly TRBD1 (6 bases). Germline V gene data show CDR1 as SGHTS and CDR2 as YDEGEE. The CDR3 is 14 residues long. The germline V and J ends were trimmed by 2 bases and 5 bases, with 14 bases remaining between them. The chain's CDR3 is CASSFSGAGDEQYF. The CDR3 DNA reads as TGTGCCAGCAGCTTTTCAGGGGCAGGCGACGAGCAGTACTTC. Looking up the rest from reference TRBV5-8 and TRBJ2-7 gives the full variable domain: EAGVTQSPTHLIKTRGQQATLRCSPISGHTSVYWYQQALGLGLQFLLWYDEGEERNRGNFPPRFSGRQFPNYSSELNVNALELEDSALYLCASSFSGAGDEQYFGPGTRLTVT.

The rearrangement joins TRBV7-3 to TRBJ2-5, with 9 bases that match TRBD1. The V gene end was trimmed by 5 bases and the J gene end by 4 bases; junction bases not matched to a gene: 8. CDR1 and CDR2 (germline): SGHTA, FQGTGA. The CDR3 consists of 15 residues. This CDR3 reads CASSPGQGFRETQYF. CDR3 in DNA: TGTGCCAGCAGCCCCGGACAGGGGTTCCGAGAGACCCAGTACTTC.

The chain uses TRBV6-2 or TRBV6-3 and TRBJ2-2; tentatively, D is TRBD1 (7 bases). The V gene lost 6 bases and the J gene lost 4 bases, with 18 bases spanning the gap. The CDR3 runs to 16 residues. Germline lookup yields CDR1 MNHEY and CDR2 SVGEGT. The CDR3 DNA is TGTGCCAGCAGCTGGGGGGTGGGACAGTTCACCGGGGAGCTGTTTTTT. This gives the protein CASSWGVGQFTGELFF.

The chain uses TRBV6-6 and TRBJ2-7, with 13 nucleotides matching TRBD2. Germline V gene sequence: CDR1 MNHNY, CDR2 SVGAGI (reference sequence). The length of the CDR3 is 21 residues. Trimming removed 6 bases from V and 2 bases from J; junction bases left unmatched: 22. The CDR3 region has the DNA TGTGCCAGCAGCGCCTCCCCGGGACAGAAAATACTAGCGGGAGGGCCCTACGAGCAGTACTTC. It is translated as CASSASPGQKILAGGPYEQYF.

The rearrangement links TRBV5-1 to TRBJ2-5; no clear D gene. V lost 4 bases and J 2 bases, leaving 12 bases between the germline ends. This CDR3 comprises 14 residues. Germline assignment: CDR1 SGHRS and CDR2 YFSETQ. CDR3 nucleotides: TGCGCCAGCAGCCCGACACAAGGACAAGAGACCCAGTACTTC. Translated: CASSPTQGQETQYF.

This chain uses TRBV5-1 with TRBJ2-2; tentatively, D is TRBD1 (6 bases). This CDR3 has 15 residues. V was shortened by 0 bases and J by 3 bases, with 9 bases between the two germline ends. CDR1 is SGHRS, CDR2 YFSETQ, per germline. CDR3 sequence reads: CASSLEQGYTGELFF. CDR3 coding DNA: TGCGCCAGCAGCTTGGAGCAGGGGTACACCGGGGAGCTGTTTTTT.

The chain carries TRBV9 and TRBJ1-3, with D uncertain. The CDR3 sequence is 15 residues long. Per the germline V gene, CDR1 is SGDLS and CDR2 is YYNGEE. V was clipped by 0 bases and J by 0 bases, with 7 bases between them. DNA of the CDR3: TGTGCCAGCAGCGTAGGTAGCAGCTCTGGAAACACCATATATTTT. Translated: CASSVGSSSGNTIYF.

The table lists this clone with a count of one. The J gene is TRBJ2-7, the V gene TRBV11-2, with 9 positions matching TRBD2. The ends lost 4 bases at V and 4 bases at J; junction bases unmatched: 14. Germline CDR1 and CDR2: SGHAT and FQNNGV. CDR3 length: 17 amino acids. The CDR3 sequence is CASSSTRVSGSMYEQYF. Here the CDR3 DNA reads TGTGCCAGCAGCTCAACCCGAGTTAGCGGGAGTATGTACGAGCAGTACTTC.

The gene calls are TRBV6-6 and TRBJ2-7; 7 bases agree with TRBD1. V was clipped by 2 bases and J by 3 bases; unmatched bases: 4. The germline CDR1 and CDR2 sequences are MNHNY and SVGAGI (reference sequence). This CDR3 is 14 amino acids long. The CDR3 DNA reads TGTGCCAGCAGTTACGGGGGACAGAACTACGAGCAGTACTTC. It specifies CASSYGGQNYEQYF.

The chain recombines TRBV24-1 with TRBJ2-1; 14 nucleotides match TRBD2. The CDR3 runs to 16 residues. After removal of 3 bases from V and 9 bases from J, the junction contained 6 bases not matched to a gene. Germline V gene data show CDR1 as KGHDR and CDR2 as SFDVKD. CDR3 residues: CATSDPRLAGGGEQFF. The CDR3 DNA reads as TGTGCCACCAGTGATCCCAGACTAGCGGGAGGGGGTGAGCAGTTCTTC.

J is TRBJ2-3 and V is TRBV6-5, with 11 bases that match TRBD2. V lost 6 bases to trimming and J lost 5 bases; unmatched junction nucleotides: 7. The germline V gene has CDR1 MNHEY and CDR2 SVGAGI. This CDR3 comprises 15 residues. CDR3 sequence reads: CASRTTSGTGDTQYF. CDR3 coding DNA: TGTGCCAGCAGGACGACTAGCGGGACGGGAGATACGCAGTATTTT.

There are a few counts of this clone. This chain links TRBV6-6 with TRBJ1-5, with 11 bases aligning to TRBD1. Germline V gene data show CDR1 as MNHNY and CDR2 as SVGAGI (reference sequence). The V and J ends lost 7 bases and 6 bases, in that order; junction bases with no gene match: 5. The CDR3 spans 14 residues. The CDR3 DNA follows: TGTGCCAGCACTCCGGGACAGGGGGTTCAGCCCCAGCATTTT. Its translation: CASTPGQGVQPQHF.

V usage is TRBV27 and J usage is TRBJ1-1; 7 bases map to TRBD1. The junction had 1 base not matched to a gene; V was cut back by 3 bases and J by 3 bases. CDR3 length: 13 amino acids. From germline, CDR1 is MNHEY and CDR2 SMNVEV (reference sequence). DNA of the CDR3: TGTGCCAGCAGTTTGACAGGGTACACTGAAGCTTTCTTT. Translation: CASSLTGYTEAFF.

The chain employs TRBV18 and TRBJ2-3; possibly TRBD2 for D (5 bases). Deletions cut 3 bases from V and 1 base from J, with 14 bases between. CDR3 length: 16 amino acids. Germline V gene sequence: CDR1 KGHSH, CDR2 LQKENI. The CDR3 loop reads CASSPLALEGTDTQYF. CDR3 in DNA: TGTGCCAGCTCACCGCTAGCTTTGGAGGGCACAGATACGCAGTATTTT.

Comments on this clone: Different DNA sequences within this sample yield the same CDR3. This sequence joins TRBV5-1 and TRBJ1-6; a weak D match, TRBD1 (6 bases). Germline V CDR1 and CDR2: SGHRS, YFSETQ. Trimming pared 1 base from V and 1 base from J, leaving 9 bases between. The CDR3 covers 16 residues. The CDR3 nucleotides read TGCGCCAGCAGCTTGAGGGGGGGGTCCTATAATTCACCCCTCCACTTT. Amino acids: CASSLRGGSYNSPLHF.

The chain links TRBV19 to TRBJ2-7; 8 bases align to TRBD2. V lost 9 bases and J lost 4; bases outside the gene matches: 8. The length of the CDR3 is 13 residues. Germline-derived CDR1 and CDR2 are LNHDA and SQIVND (reference sequence). The CDR3 sequence is CASSPGLGYEQYF. DNA of the CDR3: TGTGCCAGCTCGCCGGGACTAGGTTACGAGCAGTACTTC.

V is TRBV4-1 and J is TRBJ2-7, with D unresolved. Germline values: CDR1 MGHRA, CDR2 YSYEKL. The CDR3 covers 15 residues. With 4 bases removed from V and 0 bases from J, the gap between germline ends came to 13 bases. CDR3 residues: CASSRSSRTSYEQYF. CDR3 DNA: TGCGCCAGCAGCCGTAGTAGTCGTACCTCCTACGAGCAGTACTTC.

V and J are TRBV29-1 and TRBJ2-7; D unclear. Trimming took off 1 base at V and 2 bases at J, with 9 bases between the two ends. This CDR3 spans 13 amino acids. In germline, CDR1 is SQVTM, CDR2 ANQGSEA. This CDR3 reads CSVEVNSPYEQYF. The CDR3 DNA reads as TGCAGCGTTGAAGTTAACAGTCCCTACGAGCAGTACTTC.

This clone was seen once. CDR3 sequence: CSVLTGMVRETQYF. The CDR3, as DNA: TGCAGCGTGTTGACAGGGATGGTGAGGGAGACCCAGTACTTC. J is TRBJ2-5 and V is TRBV29-1, with 7 positions matching TRBD1. V was clipped by 6 bases and J by 5 bases; unmatched bases: 12. CDR3 length: 14 amino acids. Germline V gene lookup returns CDR1 SQVTM and CDR2 ANQGSEA.

This clone was observed a single time. V gene TRBV19 combines with J gene TRBJ2-5, with 12 bases lining up with TRBD1. Germline trimming cut 5 bases from V and 1 base from J; bases unmatched to any gene: 2. CDR1 and CDR2 from the germline V gene are LNHDA and SQIVND (reference sequence). The CDR3 runs to 15 residues. This chain's CDR3 is CASSSGQGAQETQYF. The CDR3 coding sequence is TGTGCCAGTAGTTCGGGACAGGGGGCCCAAGAGACCCAGTACTTC.

The genes are TRBV6-5 and TRBJ1-1; TRBD1 is a possible D gene (5 bases). The CDR3 length is 14 residues. Trimming pared 6 bases from V and 4 bases from J, leaving 15 bases between. Germline V gene sequence: CDR1 MNHEY, CDR2 SVGAGI. The CDR3: CASSLDQGSTEAFF. The CDR3 coding sequence is TGTGCCAGCAGCCTAGACCAGGGATCCACTGAAGCTTTCTTT.